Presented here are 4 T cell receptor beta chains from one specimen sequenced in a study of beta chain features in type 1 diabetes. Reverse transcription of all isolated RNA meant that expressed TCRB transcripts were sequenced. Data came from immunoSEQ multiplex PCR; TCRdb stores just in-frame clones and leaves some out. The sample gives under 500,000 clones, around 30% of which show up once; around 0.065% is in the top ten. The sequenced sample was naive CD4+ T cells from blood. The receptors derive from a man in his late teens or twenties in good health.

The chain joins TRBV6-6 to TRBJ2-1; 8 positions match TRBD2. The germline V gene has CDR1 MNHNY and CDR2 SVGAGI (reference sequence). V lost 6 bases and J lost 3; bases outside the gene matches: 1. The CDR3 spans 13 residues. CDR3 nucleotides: TGTGCCAGCAGACTAGCGGACTACAATGAGCAGTTCTTC. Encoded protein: CASRLADYNEQFF.

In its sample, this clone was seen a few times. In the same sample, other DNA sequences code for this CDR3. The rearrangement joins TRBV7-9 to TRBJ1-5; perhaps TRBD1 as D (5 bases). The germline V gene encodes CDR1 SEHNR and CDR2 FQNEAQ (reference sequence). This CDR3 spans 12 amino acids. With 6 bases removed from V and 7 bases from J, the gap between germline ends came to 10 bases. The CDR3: CASSLRDQPQHF. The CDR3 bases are TGTGCCAGCAGTTTACGGGACCAGCCCCAGCATTTT.

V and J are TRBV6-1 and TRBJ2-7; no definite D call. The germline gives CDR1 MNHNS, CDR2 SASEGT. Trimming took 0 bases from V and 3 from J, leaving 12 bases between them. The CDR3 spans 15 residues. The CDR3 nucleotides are TGTGCCAGCAGTGAAGCGCTTCAACAAGACTACGAGCAGTACTTC. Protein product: CASSEALQQDYEQYF.

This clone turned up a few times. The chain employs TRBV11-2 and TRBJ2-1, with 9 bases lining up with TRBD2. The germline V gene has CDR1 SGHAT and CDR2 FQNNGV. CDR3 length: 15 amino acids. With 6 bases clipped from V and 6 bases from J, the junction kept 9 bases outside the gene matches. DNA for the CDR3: TGTGCCAGCAGGTCCGTAGCGGGAGCCGGCAATGAGCAGTTCTTC. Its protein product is CASRSVAGAGNEQFF.